These T cell receptor beta chains were read from a single sample in a study of blood T cell repertoires in COVID-19. The protocol was immunoSEQ multiplex PCR, while the TCRdb copy is restricted to in-frame clones and leaves out a portion. The data contain tens of thousands of clones, 70% to 90% of them singletons. The sample comprised peripheral blood. These TCRs come from a human donor in a cohort sampled during active COVID-19. Each CDR3 is given with its conserved first and last residue. Fields, in order: CDR3 protein, CDR3 DNA, J gene, V gene, clone size, D gene. A D gene is named only where the DNA matches it firmly. Clone size is not always given. Where it is, it says once, few, many or a class for expanded clones.

cdr3_aa: CASSGLSGQPQHF
cdr3_nt: TGTGCCAGCAGCGGATTGAGCGGGCAGCCCCAGCATTTT
j_call: TRBJ1-5
v_call: TRBV5-6
clone_size: NA
d_call: NA

cdr3_aa: CASSTGSGEKLFF
cdr3_nt: TGTGCCAGCAGCACAGGGTCGGGGGAAAAACTGTTTTTT
j_call: TRBJ1-4
v_call: TRBV12-3/TRBV12-4
clone_size: NA
d_call: NA

cdr3_aa: CASSFQGAWQPQHF
cdr3_nt: TGTGCCAGCAGTTTCCAGGGGGCCTGGCAGCCCCAGCATTTT
j_call: TRBJ1-5
v_call: TRBV2
clone_size: once
d_call: TRBD1

cdr3_aa: CASRSTGDNEQFF
cdr3_nt: TGTGCCAGCAGATCGACAGGGGACAATGAGCAGTTCTTC
j_call: TRBJ2-1
v_call: TRBV5-5
clone_size: NA
d_call: TRBD1

cdr3_aa: CASTELPGQGYNEQFF
cdr3_nt: TGTGCCAGTACCGAACTACCGGGACAGGGTTACAATGAGCAGTTCTTC
j_call: TRBJ2-1
v_call: TRBV19
clone_size: NA
d_call: TRBD1

cdr3_aa: CASSNSGNTEAFF
cdr3_nt: TGTGCCAGTAGTAACAGTGGGAACACTGAAGCTTTCTTT
j_call: TRBJ1-1
v_call: TRBV19
clone_size: once
d_call: NA

cdr3_aa: CAWSRNTEAFF
cdr3_nt: TGTGCCTGGAGCAGGAACACTGAAGCTTTCTTT
j_call: TRBJ1-1
v_call: TRBV30
clone_size: NA
d_call: NA

cdr3_aa: CASSPEFGTVEGYTF
cdr3_nt: TGTGCCAGCAGCCCAGAGTTCGGGACAGTCGAGGGCTACACCTTC
j_call: TRBJ1-2
v_call: TRBV11-2
clone_size: few
d_call: TRBD1

cdr3_aa: CASTTHNEQFF
cdr3_nt: TGTGCCAGCACTACTCACAATGAGCAGTTCTTC
j_call: TRBJ2-1
v_call: TRBV12-3/TRBV12-4
clone_size: NA
d_call: NA

cdr3_aa: CASSRDQPQHF
cdr3_nt: TGTGCCAGCAGTCGTGATCAGCCCCAGCATTTT
j_call: TRBJ1-5
v_call: TRBV2
clone_size: NA
d_call: NA

cdr3_aa: CASSMDRGNYGYTF
cdr3_nt: TGTGCCAGTAGTATGGACAGGGGGAACTATGGCTACACCTTC
j_call: TRBJ1-2
v_call: TRBV19
clone_size: NA
d_call: TRBD1

cdr3_aa: CASKGQGLYEQYF
cdr3_nt: TGTGCCAGCAAGGGACAGGGGCTCTACGAGCAGTACTTC
j_call: TRBJ2-7
v_call: TRBV6-5
clone_size: NA
d_call: TRBD1

cdr3_aa: CASSLNPLAGGQDTQYF
cdr3_nt: TGTGCCAGCAGCTTAAATCCGCTAGCGGGGGGGCAAGATACGCAGTATTTT
j_call: TRBJ2-3
v_call: TRBV7-3
clone_size: NA
d_call: TRBD2

cdr3_aa: CASSPDRAGYTF
cdr3_nt: TGTGCCAGCAGCCCGGACAGAGCTGGCTACACCTTC
j_call: TRBJ1-2
v_call: TRBV7-2
clone_size: NA
d_call: NA

cdr3_aa: CASQGGGRTYEQYF
cdr3_nt: TGTGCCAGCCAAGGCGGGGGGCGAACCTACGAGCAGTACTTC
j_call: TRBJ2-7
v_call: TRBV28
clone_size: NA
d_call: TRBD2

cdr3_aa: CASSQVTAAGELFF
cdr3_nt: TGTGCCAGCAGCCAAGTAACAGCCGCCGGGGAGCTGTTTTTT
j_call: TRBJ2-2
v_call: TRBV3-1/TRBV3-2
clone_size: NA
d_call: NA

cdr3_aa: CASSLNRGTVNQPQHF
cdr3_nt: TGTGCCAGCAGCCTTAACAGGGGGACCGTTAATCAGCCCCAGCATTTT
j_call: TRBJ1-5
v_call: TRBV27
clone_size: NA
d_call: TRBD1

cdr3_aa: CASSLAGRAREKLFF
cdr3_nt: TGCGCCAGCAGCTTGGCAGGCAGGGCACGTGAAAAACTGTTTTTT
j_call: TRBJ1-4
v_call: TRBV5-1
clone_size: few
d_call: NA